This T cell receptor (beta chain) comes out of a study of response to subunit inactivated influenza vaccine. TCRdb reprocessed the RT-PCR reads with MiXCR, giving one entry per CDR3 protein. The sample records 500,000 to 600,000 distinct CDR3 sequences, less than 8% being singletons. This clonotype was detected ten times or more. The target antigen is unknown. Study results and caveats: Authors suggested seasonal influenza vaccinations each recruit few new T cells.

Germline CDR1 SGHRS, CDR2 YFSETQ. The V and J ends lost 0 bases and 4 bases respectively, with 10 bases between them. The CDR3 is made up of 14 amino acids. This clonotype originated in a man aged 45 to 70 who received an inactivated influenza vaccine. The source material was PBMCs from blood, sampled roughly 24 months after vaccination. This chain links TRBV5-1 with TRBJ2-5, with D perhaps matching TRBD2 (6 bases). CDR3 bases: TGCGCCAGCAGCTTGGTCGGGGGAGGAGAGACCCAGTACTTC. This gives the protein CASSLVGGGETQYF.